This T cell receptor (beta chain) is drawn from a study of blood T cell repertoires in COVID-19. About the research overall: T cells, B-cell-depleted T cells, or PBMCs supplied cDNA or gDNA.

The CDR3 is 15 residues long. Germline-derived CDR1 and CDR2 are SGHNT and YYREEE (reference sequence). V shed 4 bases and J 2 bases; nucleotides not matched to a gene: 5. Authors' data handling: From reference gene primer amplification, estimates of nucleated cell counts were derived. Produced via immunoSEQ multiplex PCR; TCRdb's table is partial and in-frame only. V and J calls plus clone size are reproduced from that table; the DNA served to infer D and trimming. The data show about 26,000 clones, with 82% seen just once and under 35% held by the top ten. The TCR was taken from a human donor in a cohort sampled during active COVID-19. Material: peripheral blood. The chain uses TRBV5-4 and TRBJ2-3, with 9 bases aligning to TRBD1. This chain's CDR3 is CASSPDRGYTDTQYF. The CDR3 DNA follows: TGTGCCAGCAGCCCGGACAGGGGATACACAGATACGCAGTATTTT.